This T cell receptor beta chain appears in the sequencing data of a study of graft-versus-host responses after intestinal transplantation. Whole-study context: Transplant types were multivisceral, liver-intestinal, or isolated intestinal. Overall study results and limits: The highest levels of circulating GvH clones went along with early declines in HvG clones after transplant.

Sequenced by immunoSEQ multiplex PCR; TCRdb stores in-frame clones only, minus some. Of 77,000 or so clones listed, roughly 94% are singletons. As to this clone: Its target is not known.

The material sequenced was unstimulated CD8+ T cells sorted from spleen or lymph node cells, taken before intestinal transplant. The source is a human donor who received an intestinal transplant.

CDR3 in amino acids: CASSLIGLRSYNEQFF. The DNA of the CDR3 is TGTGCCAGCAGCTTAATTGGTCTCCGCTCCTACAATGAGCAGTTCTTC. This sequence joins TRBV7-3 and TRBJ2-1; D is unresolved. Germline V gene lookup returns CDR1 SGHTA and CDR2 FQGTGA. V lost 1 base and J lost 0, with 10 bases in between. The CDR3 sequence is 16 residues long.